Below are 22 T cell receptor beta chains sequenced from a single sample in a study of cytomegalovirus exposure and HLA in healthy donors. The table came from immunoSEQ multiplex PCR; TCRdb's copy has only in-frame clones and leaves some out. In the table there are some 170,000 clones, approximately 81% of which are singletons. What was sequenced was PBMCs. The receptors originated from a man aged 25 to 40 in good health and CMV-seropositive.

This chain connects TRBV5-1 to TRBJ2-1; D is perhaps TRBD2 (5 bases). Germline V gives CDR1 SGHRS, CDR2 YFSETQ. The CDR3 sequence is 16 residues long. V lost 4 bases and J 5 bases, leaving 19 bases between the germline ends. The CDR3 DNA reads as TGCGCCAGCAGCGACATAAATGGAGGCTATAACAATGAGCAGTTCTTC. Its translation: CASSDINGGYNNEQFF.

This rearrangement joins TRBV29-1 to TRBJ1-1; D is unresolved. The CDR3 contains 14 residues. The ends were cut back, 1 base at V and 3 bases at J, with 12 bases in the middle. Germline V gives CDR1 SQVTM, CDR2 ANQGSEA. CDR3 protein: CSVEGPLSDTEAFF. In DNA, the CDR3 is TGCAGCGTTGAAGGTCCCCTTTCGGACACTGAAGCTTTCTTT.

The chain couples TRBV28 to TRBJ2-7; 10 bases align to TRBD2. The CDR3 covers 19 residues. Germline assignment: CDR1 MDHEN and CDR2 SYDVKM. V dropped 4 bases and J dropped 2; count of bases not matched to a gene: 17. The CDR3 here is CASSSFPGLAGVKPYEQYF. For the CDR3, the DNA is TGTGCCAGCAGTTCCTTCCCGGGGCTAGCGGGAGTAAAACCCTACGAGCAGTACTTC.

This chain links TRBV5-1 with TRBJ2-5, with D perhaps matching TRBD1 (7 bases). The CDR3 is 17 amino acids. The V gene lost 4 bases and the J gene lost 2 bases, with 21 bases spanning the gap. Germline loops: CDR1 SGHRS, CDR2 YFSETQ. In DNA, the CDR3 is TGCGCCAGCAGCGGGGGGACAGTTAGGGCCTTTCAAGAGACCCAGTACTTC. This codes for CASSGGTVRAFQETQYF.

The chain uses TRBV30 and TRBJ1-5, with D possibly matching TRBD1 (6 bases). This CDR3 has 15 residues. With 0 bases removed from V and 6 bases from J, the gap between germline ends came to 15 bases. Germline CDR1 reads GTSNPN; CDR2 reads SVGIG (reference sequence). The CDR3 bases are TGTGCCTGGAGTGTAGACGAGGCCAGGGGTCAGCCCCAGCATTTT. This gives the protein CAWSVDEARGQPQHF.

The J gene is TRBJ2-7, the V gene TRBV6-5; D perhaps matches TRBD2 (5 bases). Germline CDR1 and CDR2: MNHEY and SVGAGI. Trimming took 6 bases from V and 0 from J, leaving 12 bases between them. There are 14 residues in the CDR3. In DNA, the CDR3 is TGTGCCAGCAGGGTTAGCGTAGCCTCCTACGAGCAGTACTTC. Protein product: CASRVSVASYEQYF.

The chain recombines TRBV10-1 with TRBJ2-3; 9 positions match TRBD2. The germline CDR1 and CDR2 sequences are WNHNN and SYGVQD (reference sequence). The CDR3 contains 15 residues. J gave up 4 bases and V 4 bases, and 6 bases lay outside the gene matches. The CDR3 loop is CASSVSGSGADTQYF. Written as DNA, the CDR3 is TGCGCCAGCAGTGTTAGCGGGAGTGGCGCAGATACGCAGTATTTT.

This clone was counted many times. The chain is built from TRBV7-8 and TRBJ2-7; 8 nucleotides agree with TRBD2. From germline, CDR1 is SGHVS and CDR2 FQNEAQ. V was clipped by 0 bases and J by 3 bases; unmatched bases: 4. The CDR3 totals 15 residues. The CDR3 DNA sequence: TGTGCCAGCAGCTTAGCGTCGGGACTAGTCTACGAGCAGTACTTC. Its protein is CASSLASGLVYEQYF.

The chain joins TRBV6-5 to TRBJ2-1, with a weak D call TRBD2 (5 bases). The CDR3 is made up of 15 amino acids. Germline V gene lookup returns CDR1 MNHEY and CDR2 SVGAGI. V was clipped by 6 bases and J by 5 bases, with 17 bases between them. The CDR3 spells CASSTTSLGNNEQFF. The CDR3 coding sequence is TGTGCCAGCAGCACCACTAGTCTGGGAAACAATGAGCAGTTCTTC.

This clone was detected a few times. The chain uses TRBV30 and TRBJ2-3; weak D call: TRBD2 (6 bases). The V gene lost 3 bases and the J gene lost 2 bases, with 18 bases spanning the gap. This CDR3 has 16 residues. The germline gives CDR1 GTSNPN, CDR2 SVGIG (reference sequence). CDR3 sequence reads: CAWSALGTSHTDTQYF. In nucleotides, the CDR3 is TGTGCCTGGAGCGCCCTGGGGACTTCTCACACAGATACGCAGTATTTT.

The CDR3 DNA reads as TGTGCCAGCAGCTTAGCGGGGGGCACAGATACGCAGTATTTT. Its protein product is CASSLAGGTDTQYF. The chain carries TRBV7-3 and TRBJ2-3; 7 bases fit TRBD2. Germline lookup yields CDR1 SGHTA and CDR2 FQGTGA. V was clipped by 2 bases and J by 1 base; unmatched bases: 0. The CDR3 covers 14 residues.

The chain is built from TRBV27 and TRBJ2-2, with D tentatively TRBD2 (6 bases). V gave up 3 bases and J gave up 7 bases, with 18 bases separating them. This CDR3 is built from 16 residues. From germline, CDR1 is MNHEY and CDR2 SMNVEV (reference sequence). The CDR3 is CASSFRGTFLGGELFF. The DNA of the CDR3 is TGTGCCAGCAGTTTTCGAGGGACTTTCCTCGGCGGGGAGCTGTTTTTT.

This chain connects TRBV19 to TRBJ1-2, with 9 nucleotides matching TRBD1. J lost 2 bases, V lost 6 bases, and 7 bases had no gene match. The CDR3 totals 15 residues. CDR1 is LNHDA and CDR2 is SQIVND in the germline V gene (reference sequence). The CDR3 DNA is TGTGCCAGTAGGGGCTCGGGACAGGGCAACTATGGCTACACCTTC. Translating it yields CASRGSGQGNYGYTF.

The V gene is TRBV30, the J gene TRBJ2-3; 9 bases are shared with TRBD2. The CDR3 runs 15 residues. The germline V gene has CDR1 GTSNPN and CDR2 SVGIG (reference sequence). J gave up 5 bases and V 4 bases, and 10 bases lay outside the gene matches. The CDR3 spells CAWTSGLALLDTQYF. The CDR3 region has the DNA TGTGCCTGGACCTCCGGACTAGCGCTCCTAGATACGCAGTATTTT.

This sequence joins TRBV2 and TRBJ1-5; no reliable D call. The CDR3 length is 13 residues. Germline lookup yields CDR1 SNHLY and CDR2 FYNNEI. V shed 8 bases and J shed 5 bases, with 13 bases lying between them. CDR3 sequence: CASSSNSDQPQHF. Written as DNA, the CDR3 is TGTGCCAGCTCATCCAACAGTGATCAGCCCCAGCATTTT.

To note about this clone: A much more abundant neighbour one base away suggests this may be a read error. V is TRBV6-5 and J is TRBJ2-1; no firm D call. The germline CDR1 and CDR2 sequences are MNHEY and SVGAGI. With 1 base removed from V and 0 bases from J, the gap between germline ends came to 4 bases. This CDR3 comprises 14 residues. CDR3 loop: CASSYLSSYNEQFF. CDR3 coding DNA: TGTGCCAGCAGTTACTTGAGCTCCTACAATGAGCAGTTCTTC.

This clone was detected only a few times. The chain couples TRBV19 to TRBJ2-1; 13 positions match TRBD2. The J segment lost 4 bases and the V segment lost 4 bases, leaving 4 bases of the junction unmatched. This CDR3 region has 16 residues. From germline, CDR1 is LNHDA and CDR2 SQIVND (reference sequence). The CDR3 coding sequence is TGTGCCAGTAGTACTAGGACTAGCGGGAGTTACAATGAGCAGTTCTTC. This codes for CASSTRTSGSYNEQFF. Using reference TRBV19 and TRBJ2-1 for the parts outside the CDR3, the full variable domain is DGGITQSPKYLFRKEGQNVTLSCEQNLNHDAMYWYRQDPGQGLRLIYYSQIVNDFQKGDIAEGYSVSREKKESFPLTVTSAQKNPTAFYLCASSTRTSGSYNEQFFGPGTRLTVL.

The rearrangement uses TRBV5-6 and TRBJ1-3; 8 bases line up with TRBD1. Per the germline V gene, CDR1 is SGHDT and CDR2 is YYEEEE. The CDR3 consists of 14 residues. V gave up 4 bases and J gave up 4 bases; unmatched junction bases: 4. CDR3 DNA sequence: TGTGCCAGCAGCCCGGACAGGGCCGGAAACACCATATATTTT. Translation: CASSPDRAGNTIYF.

The chain carries TRBV9 and TRBJ1-4; tentative D call: TRBD1 (6 bases). The V end lost 6 bases, the J end lost 4 bases, and 13 bases lay between the germline ends. CDR1 is SGDLS, CDR2 YYNGEE, per germline. The CDR3 spans 14 residues. The CDR3 is CASNQGILNEKLFF. In DNA form, the CDR3 reads TGTGCCAGCAACCAGGGGATCCTTAATGAAAAACTGTTTTTT.

V is TRBV10-3 and J is TRBJ2-7; D not certain. The germline CDR1 and CDR2 sequences are ENHRY and SYGVKD. Trimming removed 8 bases at V and 5 bases at J, with 16 bases between. This CDR3 has 13 residues. This CDR3 is CAICPRVPDEQYF. For the CDR3, the DNA is TGTGCCATCTGCCCCCGGGTTCCGGACGAGCAGTACTTC.

The rearrangement joins TRBV5-1 to TRBJ2-7, with TRBD1 identical over 7 bases. The V segment lost 4 bases and the J segment 6 bases; nucleotides outside the gene matches: 19. This CDR3 is 17 amino acids long. From germline, CDR1 is SGHRS and CDR2 YFSETQ. CDR3 protein: CASSRQGRGSAQGEQYF. In DNA form, the CDR3 reads TGCGCCAGCAGCCGACAGGGTCGAGGGTCGGCCCAGGGCGAGCAGTACTTC.

The rearrangement joins TRBV19 to TRBJ2-4; 11 bases map to TRBD1. Germline CDR1 and CDR2: LNHDA and SQIVND (reference sequence). This CDR3 has 15 amino acids. J gave up 8 bases and V 6 bases, and 9 bases lay outside the gene matches. The CDR3 loop reads CASSWTGGHGDIQYF. The CDR3 bases are TGTGCCAGTAGCTGGACAGGGGGCCACGGGGACATTCAGTACTTC.